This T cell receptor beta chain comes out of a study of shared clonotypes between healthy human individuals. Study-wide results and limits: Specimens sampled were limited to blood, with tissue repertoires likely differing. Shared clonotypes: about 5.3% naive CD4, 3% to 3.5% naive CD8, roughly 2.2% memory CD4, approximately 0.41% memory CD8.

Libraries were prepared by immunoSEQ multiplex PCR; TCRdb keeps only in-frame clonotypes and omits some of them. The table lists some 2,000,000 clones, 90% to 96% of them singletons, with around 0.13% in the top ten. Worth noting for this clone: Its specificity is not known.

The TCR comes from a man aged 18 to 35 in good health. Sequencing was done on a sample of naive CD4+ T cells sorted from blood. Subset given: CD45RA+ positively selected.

CDR3 nucleotide sequence: TGCGCCAGCAGCTTGAGGCCCGGGGGGAGCTACGAGCAGTACTTC. Translation: CASSLRPGGSYEQYF. The V and J genes are TRBV5-1 and TRBJ2-7; TRBD2 matches at 7 bases. CDR1 is SGHRS and CDR2 is YFSETQ in the germline V gene. This CDR3 spans 15 amino acids. V shed 1 base, J shed 3 bases, and the junction held 7 bases outside the gene matches.